A selection of T cell receptor beta chains follows, all from one sample in a study of T cells in Graves' hyperthyroidism and ophthalmopathy. TCRdb called the multiplex PCR reads again in MiXCR, with one record for every CDR3 protein. The data show 350,000 to 400,000 distinct CDR3 sequences, about 18% seen once. Sequenced material: blood. These receptors originate from a woman under 30 with Graves' hyperthyroidism. Each CDR3 is given with its conserved first and last residue. The order of the fields is clone size, D gene, V gene, J gene, CDR3 DNA, CDR3 protein. The D gene is left open where the match is weak. The size entry is marked missing in some rows and otherwise reads once, few, many or a size class.

few	-	TRBV6-2/TRBV6-3	TRBJ2-7	TGTGCCAGCAGTCCCGGTGCTTACTACGAGCAGTACTTC	CASSPGAYYEQYF
many	TRBD1	TRBV4-1	TRBJ2-7	TGCGCCAGCAGCCCGAGACAGGGCCCTTCCTACGAGCAGTACTTC	CASSPRQGPSYEQYF
many	TRBD1	TRBV6-5	TRBJ2-7	TGTGCCAGCAGTTACCGGACAGGATACGAGCAGTACTTC	CASSYRTGYEQYF
many	-	TRBV24-1	TRBJ1-1	TGTGCCACCAGTGATAGGGAGGAAAGAGCTTTCTTT	CATSDREERAFF
-	-	TRBV19	TRBJ2-5	TGTGCCAGTAGTATCCGGGTGGTGAAGCTCCTGTGCCAGTACTTC	CASSIRVVKLLCQYF
many	-	TRBV20-1	TRBJ1-5	TGCAGTGCGACCTCGGGGGCTGACAATCAGCCCCAGCATTTT	CSATSGADNQPQHF
many	-	TRBV7-3	TRBJ2-2	TGTGCCAGCATCGGACCCACCGGGGAGCTGTTTTTT	CASIGPTGELFF
-	-	TRBV5-8	TRBJ1-1	TGTGCCAGCAGCCTTTTACAGGGAATTAACACTGAAGCTTTCTTT	CASSLLQGINTEAFF
few	TRBD2	TRBV9	TRBJ2-5	TGTGCCAGCAGCGCGGGACTAGCGGGAGCTCAAGAGACCCAGTACTTC	CASSAGLAGAQETQYF
many	TRBD1	TRBV11-2	TRBJ2-5	TGTGCCAGCAGTACCATCCAGGGGGCAGTGAAGACCCAGTACTTC	CASSTIQGAVKTQYF
many	TRBD2	TRBV4-1	TRBJ2-5	TGCGCCAGCGGATGGAGATCGGGACTAGCGGGGGGCGGGGAGACCCAGTACTTC	CASGWRSGLAGGGETQYF
few	-	TRBV3-1	TRBJ1-5	TGTGCCAGCAGCCAACTACCCGGCAATCAGCCCCAGCATTTT	CASSQLPGNQPQHF
many	-	TRBV15	TRBJ2-7	TGTGCCACCAGGTCCGGGGGGCTGGGAGAGCAGTACTTC	CATRSGGLGEQYF